A selection of T cell receptor beta chains follows, all from one sample in a study of sequential checkpoint blockade in melanoma. TCRdb keeps only in-frame clones here, not all; method: immunoSEQ multiplex PCR. The sample has 15,000 to 20,000 clones; about two thirds are singletons. This material consisted of CD8+ T cells sorted from blood (inferred from file names), taken from a patient given nivolumab and ipilimumab in sequence. The receptor set was obtained from a human donor with melanoma. Both conserved end residues are part of each CDR3. D genes are given only for firm matches. Not all rows give a size; the values are once, few, many and, for expanded clones, a class.

clone_size,v_call,j_call,d_call,cdr3_aa,cdr3_nt
-,TRBV27,TRBJ2-1,TRBD1,CASSLGQAPVNEQFF,TGTGCCAGCAGTCTCGGACAGGCACCTGTGAATGAGCAGTTCTTC
-,TRBV28,TRBJ2-1,TRBD2,CASTIGIAGYNEQFF,TGTGCCAGCACAATCGGCATAGCGGGTTACAATGAGCAGTTCTTC
-,TRBV4-2,TRBJ1-3,TRBD1,CASSLVDGTGTGNTIYF,TGTGCCAGCAGCTTGGTTGATGGGACAGGGACTGGAAACACCATATATTTT
-,TRBV25-1,TRBJ2-7,TRBD1,CASSVGQGSEQYF,TGTGCCAGCAGCGTAGGACAGGGAAGCGAGCAGTACTTC
-,TRBV6-4,TRBJ2-6,-,CASSLWCSTRQSRANVLTF,TGTGCCAGCAGTCTGTGGTGCTCAACACGACAAAGTCGGGCCAACGTCCTGACTTTC
-,TRBV6-1,TRBJ1-2,-,CASTTGDIGDYGYTF,TGTGCCAGCACTACCGGGGACATCGGAGACTATGGCTACACCTTC
-,TRBV27,TRBJ1-1,TRBD1,CASSLTGGRTEAFF,TGTGCCAGCAGTCTAACAGGGGGCCGAACTGAAGCTTTCTTT
-,TRBV4-1,TRBJ1-6,TRBD1,CASSSPGQGGSPLHF,TGTGCCAGCAGTTCCCCGGGACAGGGGGGTTCACCCCTCCACTTT
-,TRBV7-9,TRBJ2-1,TRBD1,CASSLPGGSYNEQFF,TGTGCCAGCAGCTTACCAGGGGGCTCCTACAATGAGCAGTTCTTC
-,TRBV30,TRBJ2-7,TRBD1,CAWSARGLSSYEQYF,TGTGCCTGGAGTGCCAGGGGGCTCAGCTCCTACGAGCAGTACTTC
-,TRBV19,TRBJ2-7,TRBD1,CASAPRGTGLYEQYF,TGTGCCAGCGCTCCTAGGGGGACAGGGCTCTACGAGCAGTACTTC
few,TRBV9,TRBJ2-7,-,CASSVRQRSEQYF,TGTGCCAGCAGCGTAAGACAGAGAAGCGAGCAGTACTTC
-,TRBV4-1,TRBJ2-1,TRBD2,CASSQDKGTKGPYNEQFF,TGCGCCAGCAGCCAAGATAAGGGGACTAAAGGGCCTTACAATGAGCAGTTCTTC
-,TRBV9,TRBJ1-1,TRBD1,CASSAGTGGTEAFF,TGTGCCAGCAGCGCCGGGACAGGGGGGACTGAAGCTTTCTTT
-,TRBV4-1,TRBJ2-7,-,CASSQGMGSGYEQYF,TGCGCCAGCAGCCAAGGAATGGGCAGCGGATACGAGCAGTACTTC
-,TRBV4-1,TRBJ1-2,TRBD1,CASSHRTGIDGYTF,TGCGCCAGCAGCCACCGGACAGGGATAGATGGCTACACCTTC
once,TRBV19,TRBJ1-2,-,CASTATQRPYGYTF,TGTGCCAGTACCGCAACCCAGCGTCCCTATGGCTACACCTTC
-,TRBV7-6,TRBJ1-5,TRBD1,CASSPLGTEAPNQPQHF,TGTGCCAGCAGCCCTCTGGGGACAGAGGCCCCCAATCAGCCCCAGCATTTT
few,TRBV12-5,TRBJ1-3,TRBD1,CASGPRDRWGKHHIF,TGTGCTAGTGGGCCCAGGGACAGGTGGGGGAAACACCATATATTT
-,TRBV10-3,TRBJ1-2,-,CAISEIREGVDYGYTF,TGTGCCATCAGTGAGATAAGGGAGGGGGTGGACTATGGCTACACCTTC